This T cell receptor beta chain was obtained from a study of T cells in Graves' hyperthyroidism and ophthalmopathy. The CDR3 is 13 residues long. Germline V lookup: CDR1 MGHRA, CDR2 YSYEKL. Trimming took off 4 bases at V and 7 bases at J, with 8 bases between the two ends. The investigators amplified TCR beta CDR3 regions from RNA transcripts. TCR CDR3 regions were first amplified by RT-PCR with HTBI primers. Each CDR3 protein gets one entry after TCRdb re-called the multiplex PCR reads with MiXCR. This sample has under 450,000 distinct CDR3 sequences, with 15% to 18% found just once. Study-wide results and caveats: Within blood appeared most thyroid clonotypes that had expanded above 0.001.

About this clonotype itself: What it binds is not known.

The chain recombines TRBV4-1 with TRBJ1-6, with unresolved D. The material sequenced was blood. The origin of this receptor is a young woman with Graves' hyperthyroidism. The CDR3 spells CASSLGINSPLHF. CDR3 DNA: TGCGCCAGCAGCCTCGGAATCAATTCACCCCTCCACTTT.